This T cell receptor (beta chain) emerged from a study of OX40 agonist ivuxolimab in advanced cancers. Whole-study context: Dose-escalation patients' cancers were hepatocellular carcinoma, melanoma, renal cell or head and neck cancer.

TCRdb's table, derived via immunoSEQ multiplex PCR, lists solely in-frame clones and lacks some. The top ten clones hold around 0.18% of a sample with 99,000 or so clones, roughly 95% of them seen once. The CDR3 covers 15 residues. V shed 5 bases, J shed 3 bases, and the junction held 10 bases outside the gene matches. The germline V gene encodes CDR1 SGHRS and CDR2 YFSETQ. This specimen consisted of CD4+ or CD8+ T cells sorted from blood, obtained in a trial of the OX40 agonist ivuxolimab. The V gene is TRBV5-1, the J gene TRBJ1-1; TRBD1 matches at 7 bases. The sequence came from an adult with an advanced solid tumor such as melanoma, head and neck, liver or kidney cancer. The CDR3 nucleotides are TGCGCCAGCAGAGGCCAACAGGGGACGTACACTGAAGCTTTCTTT. This gives the protein CASRGQQGTYTEAFF.